The 14 T cell receptor beta chains reported below all come from one sample, sequenced in a study of Tregs in tolerant kidney transplant recipients. Assay used: immunoSEQ multiplex PCR; TCRdb lists only in-frame clones, some missing. The sample includes over 45,000 clones. This specimen was CD4+ T cells from blood, taken before the transplant. The source is a human donor who received a combined kidney and bone marrow transplant.

On this clone itself: The missing CDR3 end, 3 residues past where the read stops, is filled in from the germline J gene. This chain uses TRBV19 with TRBJ1-1; D might be TRBD1 (5 bases). The germline V and J ends were trimmed by 4 bases and 0 bases, with 6 bases remaining between them. Germline CDR1 reads LNHDA; CDR2 reads SQIVND (reference sequence). The CDR3 runs to 13 residues. The part of the CDR3 DNA that was read is TGTGCCAGTAGTAAGGGGATGAACACTGAA. This sequence encodes CASSKGMNTE. The CDR3 in full is CASSKGMNTEAFF. Complete variable domain (other parts from reference TRBV19 and TRBJ1-1): DGGITQSPKYLFRKEGQNVTLSCEQNLNHDAMYWYRQDPGQGLRLIYYSQIVNDFQKGDIAEGYSVSREKKESFPLTVTSAQKNPTAFYLCASSKGMNTEAFFGQGTRLTVV.

Turning to this clone: The observed sequence ends 3 residues before the CDR3 terminus, with the missing tail filled in from the germline J gene. This chain uses TRBV6-1 with TRBJ2-3; D is ambiguous. Germline CDR1 MNHNS, CDR2 SASEGT. CDR3 length: 13 residues. V lost 4 bases to trimming and J lost 1 base, with 6 bases between them. The part of the CDR3 DNA that was read is TGTGCCAGCAGTGCAGAACGCACAGATACG. The encoded protein is CASSAERTDT. The full CDR3 is CASSAERTDTQYF.

In the case of this clone: The CDR3 is cut off 3 residues early in the read; its end comes from the germline J gene. The V and J genes are TRBV5-1 and TRBJ2-3; 7 nucleotides agree with TRBD1. This CDR3 contains 15 residues. CDR1 and CDR2 (germline): SGHRS, YFSETQ. V was clipped by 0 bases and J by 4 bases; unmatched bases: 5. CDR3 amino acids: CASSLEKGASDTQYF. The sequenced part of the CDR3 DNA is TGCGCCAGCAGCTTGGAGAAGGGGGCCTCAGATACG.

As regards this clone: The read stops 3 residues short of the end of the CDR3; the missing end is completed from the germline J gene. The rearrangement links TRBV5-1 to TRBJ2-3, with 9 bases fitting TRBD2. The trim removed 2 bases at V and 3 bases at J, leaving 7 bases unmatched. Germline V gene sequence: CDR1 SGHRS, CDR2 YFSETQ. The CDR3 totals 16 residues. CDR3 amino acids: CASSFSGSGGTDTQYF. Partial CDR3 DNA: TGCGCCAGCAGCTTTAGCGGGAGCGGTGGTACAGATACG.

In the case of this clone: Read coverage stops 3 residues before the CDR3 terminus; the germline J gene supplies the remainder. The chain employs TRBV18 and TRBJ2-7; TRBD2 is a possible D gene (6 bases). Germline V gives CDR1 KGHSH, CDR2 LQKENI. The V and J ends lost 2 bases and 6 bases respectively, with 14 bases between them. CDR3 length: 14 residues. The CDR3 DNA, read in part, is TGTGCCAGCTCACCAATCGGGGACTTTGGCGAG. Translated, it gives CASSPIGDFGE. In full, the CDR3 is CASSPIGDFGEQYF.

Remarks on this clone: The DNA ends 3 residues before the CDR3 does, and the rest of the CDR3 is filled in from the germline J gene. This sequence joins TRBV29-1 and TRBJ2-7; maybe TRBD1 (6 bases). This CDR3 contains 13 residues. Germline-derived CDR1 and CDR2 are SQVTM and ANQGSEA. Deletions cut 6 bases from V and 4 bases from J, with 16 bases between. The chain's CDR3 is CSVRSGGEYEQYF. The CDR3 bases that were read are TGCAGCGTCCGGTCTGGGGGCGAGTACGAG.

Concerning this clone itself: With the read ending 3 residues before the CDR3 end, the germline J gene is used to fill in that end. The rearrangement uses TRBV5-1 and TRBJ2-1; 10 nucleotides match TRBD2. The CDR3 is 16 amino acids. The germline CDR1 and CDR2 sequences are SGHRS and YFSETQ. With V trimmed by 3 bases and J by 3 bases, 6 bases remained unmatched. Incomplete CDR3 DNA: TGCGCCAGCAGCTCAGGACTAGCGGAGTTCTACAATGAG. Protein product: CASSSGLAEFYNE. In full, the CDR3 reads CASSSGLAEFYNEQFF.

The CDR3 bases that were read are TGTGCCAGCAGCTTAGCGGGCGGGATTGGCGAG. Protein sequence: CASSLAGGIGE. The CDR3 in full is CASSLAGGIGEQYF. This chain links TRBV7-2 with TRBJ2-7; D may be TRBD2 (6 bases). The read terminates 3 residues ahead of where the CDR3 ends, so the germline J gene completes it. Germline V gene lookup returns CDR1 SGHTA and CDR2 FQGNSA. V lost 0 bases and J 6 bases, leaving 12 bases between the germline ends. The CDR3 has 14 residues.

Of note for this clone: The missing CDR3 end, 3 residues past where the read stops, is filled in from the germline J gene. The rearrangement links TRBV7-8 to TRBJ1-1; D possibly corresponds to TRBD1 (5 bases). CDR1 is SGHVS, CDR2 FQNEAQ, per germline. Deletions cut 0 bases from V and 0 bases from J, with 11 bases between. CDR3 size: 16 residues. CDR3 residues: CASSLAGGGMNTEAFF. The CDR3 DNA, read in part, is TGTGCCAGCAGCTTAGCGGGCGGGGGGATGAACACTGAA.

As regards this clone: Coverage ceases 3 residues before the CDR3 finishes, and the germline J gene fills in the end. The chain combines TRBV20-1 with TRBJ2-3, with TRBD1 matching 9 bases. This CDR3 region has 14 residues. Germline V gene lookup returns CDR1 DFQATT and CDR2 SNEGSKA (reference sequence). V shed 7 bases, J shed 3 bases, and the junction held 8 bases outside the gene matches. Here the CDR3 reads CSVKTGGKTDTQYF. The CDR3 bases that were read are TGCAGTGTTAAGACAGGGGGGAAGACAGATACG.

The sequenced part of the CDR3 DNA is TGTGCCAGCTCACAGGGACAGGGAGAGCTCAATCAGCCC. Translation: CASSQGQGELNQP. Given in full, the CDR3 is CASSQGQGELNQPQHF. The chain combines TRBV18 with TRBJ1-5; TRBD1 matches 9 bases. Sequencing ends 3 residues short of the CDR3 end; the germline J gene provides the rest. The length of the CDR3 is 16 residues. Germline assignment: CDR1 KGHSH and CDR2 LQKENI. The J segment lost 3 bases and the V segment lost 4 bases, leaving 7 bases of the junction unmatched.

In regard to this clone: The CDR3 extends 3 residues past the end of the read, so its final part is completed from the germline J gene. The chain combines TRBV12-3 or TRBV12-4 with TRBJ2-7, with 9 nucleotides matching TRBD2. The CDR3 is 14 residues long. After removal of 6 bases from V and 5 bases from J, the junction contained 8 bases not matched to a gene. CDR3 region: CASRVSGSSNEQYF. The part of the CDR3 DNA that was read is TGTGCCAGCAGGGTTAGCGGGAGCTCAAACGAG.

Notes on this clone: The read ends 3 residues early relative to the CDR3; the germline J gene fills the gap. The chain joins TRBV20-1 to TRBJ2-2; 7 bases align to TRBD2. Looked up from germline, CDR1 is DFQATT and CDR2 is SNEGSKA (reference sequence). V dropped 3 bases and J dropped 0; count of bases not matched to a gene: 4. The CDR3 loop spans 15 amino acids. CDR3 residues: CSASASGSNTGELFF. The covered CDR3 bases are TGCAGTGCTAGTGCTAGCGGATCGAACACCGGGGAG.

Points on this clone: The read comes to an end 3 residues before the CDR3 does, leaving the germline J gene to fill in the end. The chain joins TRBV29-1 to TRBJ2-3; D call uncertain. Trimming took 3 bases from V and 0 from J, leaving 4 bases between them. Germline loops: CDR1 SQVTM, CDR2 ANQGSEA. This CDR3 has 12 amino acids. The CDR3 loop reads CSVDPSTDTQYF. The covered CDR3 bases are TGCAGCGTTGACCCGAGCACAGATACG.